This T cell receptor beta chain came from a study of PD-1 blockade in classical Hodgkin lymphoma. For the study at large: Treatment was intravenous nivolumab, 3 mg/kg every 2 weeks, until progression.

In regard to this clone: Its cognate antigen is unknown.

Data came from immunoSEQ multiplex PCR; TCRdb stores just in-frame clones and leaves some out. The table lists about 53,000 clones, around 85% of them singletons, with around 15% in the top ten. The CDR3 extends over 14 amino acids. Germline assignment: CDR1 MNHEY and CDR2 SVGAGI. Losses at the gene ends were 0 bases for V and 8 bases for J; bases not matched to a gene: 4. Study-wide findings and caveats: Whatever underlies the repertoire differences (possibly disease activity or prior therapy) remains undefined.

Patients all relapsed after autologous stem cell transplantation, and there was variation in brentuximab vedotin exposure. This material consisted of peripheral blood mononuclear cells (PBMCs), taken at baseline. This TCR came from a human donor with classical Hodgkin lymphoma. The rearrangement uses TRBV6-5 and TRBJ2-1, with 7 bases aligning to TRBD2. The CDR3 reads CASSYSVGGDEQFF. CDR3 DNA: TGTGCCAGCAGTTACTCAGTTGGGGGGGATGAGCAGTTCTTC.